This TCR beta chain was sequenced for a study of T cell changes during pregnancy in multiple sclerosis. Losses at the gene ends were 1 base for V and 1 base for J; bases not matched to a gene: 4. The V gene's germline CDR1 is SGHVS and CDR2 FQNEAQ. The CDR3 is 16 amino acids. Generated by immunoSEQ multiplex PCR, the TCRdb table keeps only in-frame clones and is missing some. Among about 53,000 clones listed, over 90% were seen once. The rearrangement links TRBV7-8 to TRBJ2-3; TRBD1 aligns across 8 bases. The material was CD4+ T cells from peripheral blood mononuclear cells, obtained in the third trimester of pregnancy. The sequence was obtained from a female donor with multiple sclerosis, enrolled in a pregnancy study. CDR3 sequence: CASSLGRGLGTDTQYF. In DNA, the CDR3 is TGTGCCAGCAGCTTAGGCAGGGGGCTTGGCACAGATACGCAGTATTTT.